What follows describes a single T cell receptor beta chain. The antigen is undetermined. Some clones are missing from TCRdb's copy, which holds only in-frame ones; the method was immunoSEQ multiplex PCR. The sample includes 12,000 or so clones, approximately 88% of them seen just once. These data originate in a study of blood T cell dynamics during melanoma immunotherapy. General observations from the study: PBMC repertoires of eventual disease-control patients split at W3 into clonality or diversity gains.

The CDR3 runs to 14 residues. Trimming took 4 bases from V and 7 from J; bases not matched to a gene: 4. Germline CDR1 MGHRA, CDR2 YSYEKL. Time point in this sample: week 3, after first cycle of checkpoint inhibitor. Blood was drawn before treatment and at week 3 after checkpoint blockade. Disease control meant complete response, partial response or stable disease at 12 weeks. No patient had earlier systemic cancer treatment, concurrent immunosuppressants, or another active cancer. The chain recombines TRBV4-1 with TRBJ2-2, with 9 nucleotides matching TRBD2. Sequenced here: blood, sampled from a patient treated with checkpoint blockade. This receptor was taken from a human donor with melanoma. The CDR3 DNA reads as TGCGCCAGCAGCCTCGTAGCGGGAGTCGGGGAGCTGTTTTTT. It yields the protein CASSLVAGVGELFF.